Below are 9 T cell receptor beta chains sequenced from a single sample in a study of cytomegalovirus exposure and HLA in healthy donors. It was with 60 Vbeta and 13 Jbeta primers that the PCR ran. The data were produced by immunoSEQ multiplex PCR, yet TCRdb's version contains in-frame clones alone and is incomplete. This repertoire shows about 160,000 clones, approximately 79% found once; its top ten account for 4.3%. Sequences were obtained from PBMCs. These TCRs come from a man in his forties in good health and CMV-seronegative.

This clone is a singleton in its sample. The chain recombines TRBV2 with TRBJ1-2; 8 bases line up with TRBD1. The CDR3 sequence is 13 residues long. CDR1 is SNHLY, CDR2 FYNNEI, per germline. Unmatched junction bases numbered 8, after V lost 7 bases and J lost 7 bases. CDR3 region: CASKTGVDGGYTF. CDR3 DNA sequence: TGTGCCAGCAAGACAGGGGTCGACGGTGGCTACACCTTC.

CDR3 nucleotides: TGTGCCAGCAGTGAGCCGGGACAGGCCTCTTATGGCTACACCTTC. Amino acid sequence: CASSEPGQASYGYTF. The chain uses TRBV25-1 and TRBJ1-2, with TRBD1 matching 8 bases. The trim removed 3 bases at V and 5 bases at J, leaving 8 bases unmatched. Germline-derived CDR1 and CDR2 are MGHDK and SYGVNS. CDR3 length: 15 residues.

The chain uses TRBV19 and TRBJ2-7; possibly TRBD2 for D (7 bases). Per germline, CDR1 LNHDA and CDR2 SQIVND (reference sequence). The V end lost 7 bases, the J end lost 6 bases, and 25 bases lay between the germline ends. CDR3 length: 16 amino acids. The CDR3 is CASKYAARAGAGEQYF. The CDR3 nucleotides are TGTGCCAGTAAATATGCGGCGCGGGCGGGGGCCGGCGAGCAGTACTTC. Filled out from reference TRBV19 and TRBJ2-7, the complete variable domain reads DGGITQSPKYLFRKEGQNVTLSCEQNLNHDAMYWYRQDPGQGLRLIYYSQIVNDFQKGDIAEGYSVSREKKESFPLTVTSAQKNPTAFYLCASKYAARAGAGEQYFGPGTRLTVT.

V is TRBV2 and J is TRBJ2-7; 10 bases line up with TRBD1. The V and J ends lost 8 bases and 4 bases, in that order; junction bases with no gene match: 5. The CDR3 extends over 13 amino acids. Per germline, CDR1 SNHLY and CDR2 FYNNEI. The CDR3 spells CASLDRGSYEQYF. DNA for the CDR3: TGTGCCAGCTTGGACAGGGGGTCATACGAGCAGTACTTC.

The genes are TRBV5-4 and TRBJ1-4; D is possibly TRBD1 (6 bases). There are 15 residues in the CDR3. Deletions cut 1 base from V and 4 bases from J, with 11 bases between. The germline V gene has CDR1 SGHNT and CDR2 YYREEE (reference sequence). The CDR3 loop is CASSLTQGHNEKLFF. CDR3 in DNA: TGTGCCAGCAGCTTGACCCAGGGGCATAATGAAAAACTGTTTTTT. Filled out from reference TRBV5-4 and TRBJ1-4, the complete variable domain reads ETGVTQSPTHLIKTRGQQVTLRCSSQSGHNTVSWYQQALGQGPQFIFQYYREEENGRGNFPPRFSGLQFPNYSSELNVNALELDDSALYLCASSLTQGHNEKLFFGSGTQLSVL.

Here the CDR3 reads CASTPPGQGNTGELFF. The CDR3 DNA reads as TGTGCCAGCACACCGCCGGGACAGGGGAACACCGGGGAGCTGTTTTTT. This chain links TRBV5-4 with TRBJ2-2, with 9 bases matching TRBD1. This CDR3 is 16 amino acids long. V shed 6 bases and J 1 base; nucleotides not matched to a gene: 7. CDR1 and CDR2 from the germline V gene are SGHNT and YYREEE (reference sequence).

The chain carries TRBV27 and TRBJ2-7; D is ambiguous. V was shortened by 3 bases and J by 2 bases, with 8 bases between the two germline ends. The CDR3 spans 13 residues. Germline assignment: CDR1 MNHEY and CDR2 SMNVEV (reference sequence). Here the CDR3 reads CASSFEATYEQYF. CDR3 nucleotides: TGTGCCAGCAGTTTTGAGGCCACCTACGAGCAGTACTTC.

This sequence joins TRBV29-1 and TRBJ1-1, with 9 bases aligning to TRBD1. This CDR3 has 12 amino acids. Germline trimming cut 7 bases from V and 8 bases from J; bases unmatched to any gene: 8. Germline lookup yields CDR1 SQVTM and CDR2 ANQGSEA. In nucleotides, the CDR3 is TGCAGCGGGGTGGGACAGGGTATCGAAGCTTTCTTT. Residues: CSGVGQGIEAFF.

The chain recombines TRBV5-4 with TRBJ2-5; 14 bases agree with TRBD2. The CDR3 length is 16 residues. From germline, CDR1 is SGHNT and CDR2 YYREEE (reference sequence). The V and J ends lost 4 bases and 1 base, in that order; junction bases with no gene match: 3. The CDR3 region is CASSGGTSGGQETQYF. CDR3 nucleotides: TGTGCCAGCAGCGGGGGGACTAGCGGGGGCCAAGAGACCCAGTACTTC.